The clone carrying this TCR beta chain was detected only once. The antigen is undetermined. The method was immunoSEQ multiplex PCR; TCRdb's version includes in-frame clones alone and lacks a portion of them. Of about 53,000 clones detected, approximately 90% appear once; the ten largest clones hold 11%. The data were obtained in a study of OX40 agonist ivuxolimab in advanced cancers. Across the whole study: Given to patients was ivuxolimab, an agonistic anti-OX40 (CD134) antibody. Across the patients, intravenous ivuxolimab was delivered every 2 weeks at 0.01 to 10 mg/kg.

General observations from the study: Compared with CD4+, CD8+ T cells on average had more expanded clones. A proportion of nonresponders additionally exhibited low normalized T-cell clonal expansion.

Germline V gives CDR1 MNHEY, CDR2 SVGAGI. V was pared by 0 bases and J by 1 base, with 1 base of the junction left unmatched. This CDR3 has 15 amino acids. The chain carries TRBV6-5 and TRBJ2-7, with TRBD2 matching 9 bases. The TCR sequence derives from an adult with an advanced solid tumor such as melanoma, head and neck, liver or kidney cancer. Here the sequenced sample was CD4+ or CD8+ T cells sorted from blood, taken in a trial of the OX40 agonist ivuxolimab. The CDR3 DNA reads as TGTGCCAGCAGTTACTCTACTAGCGGGTCCTACGAGCAGTACTTC. Protein product: CASSYSTSGSYEQYF.